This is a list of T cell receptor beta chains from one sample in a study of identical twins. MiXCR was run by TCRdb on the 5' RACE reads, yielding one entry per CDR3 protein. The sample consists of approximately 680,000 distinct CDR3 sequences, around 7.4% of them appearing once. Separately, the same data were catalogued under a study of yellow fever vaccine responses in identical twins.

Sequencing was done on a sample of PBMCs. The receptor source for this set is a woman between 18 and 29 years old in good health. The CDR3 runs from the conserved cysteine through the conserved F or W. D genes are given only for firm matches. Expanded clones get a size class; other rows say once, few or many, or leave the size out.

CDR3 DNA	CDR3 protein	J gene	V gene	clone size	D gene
TGCGCCAGCAGCCAAGATCGGCGGCCGAATGAGCAGTTCTTC	CASSQDRRPNEQFF	TRBJ2-1	TRBV4-1	-	-
TGTGCCATCAGTGATGGTGCGGTTCTACGAGATACGCAGTATTTT	CAISDGAVLRDTQYF	TRBJ2-3	TRBV10-3	many	-
TGCGCCAGCAAAACTAGCGGGGGGGCGGCTGAGCAGTTCTTC	CASKTSGGAAEQFF	TRBJ2-1	TRBV5-1	few	TRBD2
TGTGCCAGCAGTTTTTTGGGAGGTAACTCTGGCTACACCTTC	CASSFLGGNSGYTF	TRBJ1-2	TRBV12-3/TRBV12-4	-	-
TGTGCCAGCCTCGCACCGGGACAGGGTTGGTGGAACACTGAAGCTTTCTTT	CASLAPGQGWWNTEAFF	TRBJ1-1	TRBV2	-	TRBD1
TGCAGTGCTAGAGATGTCCGGACTAGCACAGATACGCAGTATTTT	CSARDVRTSTDTQYF	TRBJ2-3	TRBV20-1	few	-
TGCAGCGTGCCAGGACAGGGGAACACCGGGGAGCTGTTTTTT	CSVPGQGNTGELFF	TRBJ2-2	TRBV29-1	many	TRBD1
TGTGCCAGCAGCGTAAGTCCAGGGACCAACACCGGGGAGCTGTTTTTT	CASSVSPGTNTGELFF	TRBJ2-2	TRBV9	few	-
TGTGCCAGCAGCTCCACGGGACTAGGTTTCGAGCAGTACTTC	CASSSTGLGFEQYF	TRBJ2-7	TRBV7-6	few	TRBD2
TGCAGTGCTAGAGCTACCGGACTAGCGGGAGTATATACGCAGTATTTT	CSARATGLAGVYTQYF	TRBJ2-3	TRBV20-1	few	TRBD2
TGTGCCAGCAGCCACGGGGAGTCGGTCACCTTC	CASSHGESVTF	TRBJ1-2	TRBV12-3/TRBV12-4	many	-
TGTGCCAGCAGCTCCGGACTAGCGGGAGGGGACAATGAGCAGTTCTTC	CASSSGLAGGDNEQFF	TRBJ2-1	TRBV7-2	few	TRBD2
TGCAGTGCTAGCCGCCTCGGGGAGCTGTTTTTT	CSASRLGELFF	TRBJ2-2	TRBV20-1	-	-
TGTGCCATCAGTGACTTGAGGGGACCGGGACAGGGAAACAATGAGCAGTTCTTC	CAISDLRGPGQGNNEQFF	TRBJ2-1	TRBV10-3	few	TRBD1
TGTGCCAGCAGCAAAAAAAGATACAGGGGCGAAAAACTGTTTTTT	CASSKKRYRGEKLFF	TRBJ1-4	TRBV21-1	many	-
TGTGCCAGCAGCCCGACGGGACTTGAAGCTTTCTTT	CASSPTGLEAFF	TRBJ1-1	TRBV12-3/TRBV12-4	many	-
TGCGCGACAGGGAGGGAATCCGGGGCCAACGTCCTGACTTTC	CATGRESGANVLTF	TRBJ2-6	TRBV12-3/TRBV12-4	many	-
TGTGCCAGCAGTTCACACTACTACGAGCAGTACTTC	CASSSHYYEQYF	TRBJ2-7	TRBV11-2	few	-
TGCAGTGCCAGGGATCTAGCGGGGGCCACCGGGGAGCTGTTTTTT	CSARDLAGATGELFF	TRBJ2-2	TRBV20-1	-	TRBD2
TGTGCCAGCACCTGGGGCAGGGGCACCCCAACTAATGAAAAACTGTTTTTT	CASTWGRGTPTNEKLFF	TRBJ1-4	TRBV12-3/TRBV12-4	many	-
TGTGCCACCAGCAGAATTGGGGGCGGCTACACCTTC	CATSRIGGGYTF	TRBJ1-2	TRBV15	many	-
TGTGCCAGCAGCTTACTAGCGGGAGGGCCTAGCTCCTACGAGCAGTACTTC	CASSLLAGGPSSYEQYF	TRBJ2-7	TRBV7-6	-	TRBD2
TGCAGTGCTAGTTTAGCCAAAAACATTCAGTACTTC	CSASLAKNIQYF	TRBJ2-4	TRBV20-1	few	-
TGTGCCAGCAGCTTAGCGGACAGCTATGGCTACACCTTC	CASSLADSYGYTF	TRBJ1-2	TRBV11-2	-	-
TGTGCCACCAAGCGGGGGCCATACAATGAGCAGTTCTTC	CATKRGPYNEQFF	TRBJ2-1	TRBV6-1	many	TRBD2
TGCAGCGTTTTACGACCGTACAGGGAGGGCACTGAAGCTTTCTTT	CSVLRPYREGTEAFF	TRBJ1-1	TRBV29-1	few	-
TGTGCCAGCAGCTTGTCCACGGGACCATACAATGAGCAGTTCTTC	CASSLSTGPYNEQFF	TRBJ2-1	TRBV11-2	many	-